Each of the 28 T cell receptor beta chains below was sequenced from the same sample in a study of spatial heterogeneity in lung cancer. TCRdb re-called the 5' RACE reads with MiXCR, one entry per CDR3 protein. Counted here are around 110,000 distinct CDR3 sequences, about 12% occurring once; the ten biggest clones make up around 16%. Time point specified: blood at routine non-recurrence follow-up after resection. Whole RNA from tumor, nontumor lung or frozen PBMC was sequenced unsorted. This specimen consisted of PBMCs, obtained at follow-up. Receptors originate from a male donor with early-stage non-small cell lung cancer.

This clonotype was seen at least ten times. V is TRBV5-1 and J is TRBJ2-7; a possible D gene is TRBD1 (6 bases). Per the germline V gene, CDR1 is SGHRS and CDR2 is YFSETQ. This CDR3 is 13 amino acids long. Trimming pared 0 bases from V and 3 bases from J, leaving 7 bases between. The CDR3 sequence is CASSLEQGYEQYF. The CDR3 coding sequence is TGCGCCAGCAGCTTGGAACAGGGCTACGAGCAGTACTTC.

This clonotype appeared many times. The chain couples TRBV28 to TRBJ1-2; D gene ambiguous. CDR1 and CDR2 (germline): MDHEN, SYDVKM. The V and J ends lost 1 base and 5 bases respectively, with 8 bases between them. The CDR3 has 13 amino acids. The CDR3 DNA reads TGTGCCAGCAGTTTATTCCCCGGGTATGGCTACACCTTC. It is translated as CASSLFPGYGYTF.

This rearrangement joins TRBV4-1 to TRBJ2-3; 9 nucleotides line up with TRBD2. J gave up 4 bases and V 0 bases, and 8 bases lay outside the gene matches. From germline, CDR1 is MGHRA and CDR2 YSYEKL. The CDR3 runs to 17 residues. The DNA for the CDR3 is TGCGCCAGCAGCCAAGAGTGGCGGGGGGGCCGGGCAGATACGCAGTATTTT. Amino acids: CASSQEWRGGRADTQYF.

At least ten counts were recorded for this clonotype. The chain employs TRBV6-1 and TRBJ1-5, with a weak D call TRBD1 (6 bases). Germline CDR1 MNHNS, CDR2 SASEGT. V was clipped by 2 bases and J by 3 bases, with 14 bases between them. The CDR3 spans 16 residues. The CDR3 loop is CASSEFPQGSNQPQHF. The CDR3 nucleotides read TGTGCCAGCAGTGAATTCCCACAGGGCTCCAATCAGCCCCAGCATTTT.

This clonotype came up many times. This sequence joins TRBV6-5 and TRBJ1-3; D uncertain. V was cut by 3 bases and J by 5 bases, with 8 bases left in between. Germline V gene data show CDR1 as MNHEY and CDR2 as SVGAGI. The length of the CDR3 is 13 residues. The CDR3 region has the DNA TGTGCCAGCAGTTATTCCGGGAGAAACACCATATATTTT. Translating gives CASSYSGRNTIYF.

This clonotype came up a few times. The gene calls are TRBV4-1 and TRBJ1-2; tentatively, D is TRBD1 (5 bases). Trimming cost V 3 bases and J 4 bases, with 15 bases left between them. CDR1 is MGHRA, CDR2 YSYEKL, per germline. The CDR3 runs 15 residues. The chain's CDR3 is CASSHPGRRIYGYTF. CDR3 bases: TGCGCCAGCAGCCATCCGGGACGGAGAATCTATGGCTACACCTTC.

Only a few counts were recorded for this clonotype. J is TRBJ2-1 and V is TRBV11-3; D might be TRBD2 (6 bases). Germline CDR1 is SGHNT and CDR2 is YENEEA. V lost 1 base and J 10 bases, leaving 8 bases between the germline ends. The CDR3 contains 12 residues. The CDR3 DNA sequence: TGTGCCAGCAGCTTAGGGGCGGGAGAGCAGTTCTTC. As protein: CASSLGAGEQFF.

Ten or more counts support this clonotype. The chain combines TRBV3-1 with TRBJ2-3, with D tentatively TRBD2 (6 bases). The germline V gene has CDR1 LGHDT and CDR2 YNNKEL (reference sequence). V lost 4 bases to trimming and J lost 2 bases, with 10 bases between them. This CDR3 is 14 amino acids long. The CDR3 loop reads CASSLGLPTDTQYF. The DNA for the CDR3 is TGTGCCAGCAGCCTCGGACTACCCACAGATACGCAGTATTTT.

This sequence joins TRBV2 and TRBJ2-5, with D perhaps assigned TRBD1 or TRBD2 (6 bases each). V shed 5 bases and J shed 5 bases, with 15 bases lying between them. Germline V gene lookup returns CDR1 SNHLY and CDR2 FYNNEI. The CDR3 is 14 amino acids. As DNA, the CDR3 is TGTGCCAGCAGTCCGGAGGGGGGCGGCGAGACCCAGTACTTC. It yields the protein CASSPEGGGETQYF.

This clonotype has at least ten counts. The chain joins TRBV5-8 to TRBJ2-7; 8 nucleotides agree with TRBD1. Germline V gene data show CDR1 as SGHTS and CDR2 as YDEGEE. V shed 2 bases and J 9 bases; nucleotides not matched to a gene: 16. The CDR3 is made up of 16 amino acids. The CDR3 protein is CASSFAGGTWPGRQYF. The CDR3 DNA follows: TGTGCCAGCAGCTTTGCAGGGGGCACGTGGCCCGGCCGGCAGTACTTC.

The V call is TRBV7-9, the J call TRBJ2-7; tentatively, D is TRBD1 (5 bases). V lost 1 base, J lost 6 bases, and 13 bases lay in between. This CDR3 region has 14 residues. Germline lookup yields CDR1 SEHNR and CDR2 FQNEAQ (reference sequence). In DNA, the CDR3 is TGTGCCAGCAGCTTAGACAGGCCGCTCCGCGAGCAGTACTTC. It is translated as CASSLDRPLREQYF. Based on the CDR3 plus reference TRBV7-9 and TRBJ2-7, the full variable domain is DTGVSQNPRHKITKRGQNVTFRCDPISEHNRLYWYRQTLGQGPEFLTYFQNEAQLEKSRLLSDRFSAERPKGSFSTLEIQRTEQGDSAMYLCASSLDRPLREQYFGPGTRLTVT.

The rearrangement links TRBV11-2 to TRBJ1-1, with a tentative D call TRBD1 (5 bases). Trimming removed 5 bases from V and 3 bases from J, with 16 bases in between. The CDR3 has 15 amino acids. Per germline, CDR1 SGHAT and CDR2 FQNNGV. CDR3 bases: TGTGCCAGCAGCGCTCGACAGAGGAGGGACACTGAAGCTTTCTTT. Translating gives CASSARQRRDTEAFF.

This clonotype was detected only a few times. The chain links TRBV25-1 to TRBJ1-3; D gene ambiguous. V was cut by 4 bases and J by 0 bases, with 7 bases left in between. Per germline, CDR1 MGHDK and CDR2 SYGVNS. There are 14 residues in the CDR3. CDR3 in amino acids: CASSVASSGNTIYF. The CDR3 DNA follows: TGTGCCAGCAGTGTGGCGAGCTCTGGAAACACCATATATTTT.

To note about this clonotype: At one of its ends the junction is not consistent with the germline gene, which may arise from a read error. The V call is TRBV7-9, the J call TRBJ2-7; weak D call: TRBD2 (7 bases). This CDR3 is 12 amino acids long. Germline assignment: CDR1 SEHNR and CDR2 FQNEAQ (reference sequence). CDR3: CASSNTGGATVF. The CDR3 DNA follows: TGTGCCAGCAGCAATACTGGGGGGGCTACTGTCTTC.

This clonotype was observed many times. V is TRBV10-2 and J is TRBJ1-1; 7 bases match TRBD1. CDR1 is WSHSY and CDR2 is SAAADI in the germline V gene. With V trimmed by 6 bases and J by 7 bases, 8 bases remained unmatched. This CDR3 has 13 residues. CDR3 DNA: TGCGCCAGCAGACCCAACAGGGGTAGTGAAGCTTTCTTT. The encoded protein is CASRPNRGSEAFF.

This clonotype was detected ten times or more. The chain couples TRBV10-3 to TRBJ2-1, with D possibly being TRBD1 (5 bases). Germline V gives CDR1 ENHRY, CDR2 SYGVKD. The ends were cut back, 3 bases at V and 8 bases at J, with 5 bases in the middle. The CDR3 is made up of 11 amino acids. This chain's CDR3 is CAISDRDEQFF. CDR3 in DNA: TGTGCCATCAGTGACAGGGATGAGCAGTTCTTC.

About this clonotype: A much larger clone differs from this one at a single base, so this may be a read error. This rearrangement joins TRBV5-1 to TRBJ2-3; the D is unclear. The CDR3 spans 13 residues. The germline gives CDR1 SGHRS, CDR2 YFSETQ. Trimming cost V 4 bases and J 2 bases, with 8 bases left between them. As DNA, the CDR3 is TGCGCCAGCAGCACTACCCTCACAGATACGCAGTATTTT. This gives the protein CASSTTLTDTQYF. Using reference TRBV5-1 and TRBJ2-3 for the parts outside the CDR3, the full variable domain is KAGVTQTPRYLIKTRGQQVTLSCSPISGHRSVSWYQQTPGQGLQFLFEYFSETQRNKGNFPGRFSGRQFSNSRSEMNVSTLELGDSALYLCASSTTLTDTQYFGPGTRLTVL.

The V gene is TRBV5-1, the J gene TRBJ2-7; either TRBD1 or TRBD2 may supply D (6 bases each). The length of the CDR3 is 16 residues. Germline V CDR1 and CDR2: SGHRS, YFSETQ. V lost 3 bases and J lost 0, with 16 bases in between. The CDR3 region is CASSYGGLSSSYEQYF. Written as DNA, the CDR3 is TGCGCCAGCAGCTACGGGGGCCTTTCCAGCTCCTACGAGCAGTACTTC.

The chain is built from TRBV7-2 and TRBJ2-7; 8 positions agree with TRBD2. The V and J ends lost 5 bases and 4 bases, in that order; junction bases with no gene match: 13. The germline gives CDR1 SGHTA, CDR2 FQGNSA. This CDR3 region has 16 residues. This CDR3 is CASSVNLQRGIYEQYF. CDR3 DNA: TGTGCCAGCAGCGTAAACCTACAGCGGGGGATTTACGAGCAGTACTTC. The whole variable domain, remainder taken from reference TRBV7-2 and TRBJ2-7, is GAGVSQSPSNKVTEKGKDVELRCDPISGHTALYWYRQSLGQGLEFLIYFQGNSAPDKSGLPSDRFSAERTGGSVSTLTIQRTQQEDSAVYLCASSVNLQRGIYEQYFGPGTRLTVT.

This clonotype was recorded many times. In DNA form, the CDR3 reads TGTGCCAGCAGCCAAGATCTTTCTGAAAAACTGTTTTTT. This gives the protein CASSQDLSEKLFF. This chain links TRBV4-2 with TRBJ1-4; no definite D call. The CDR3 extends over 13 amino acids. Germline lookup yields CDR1 LGHNA and CDR2 YNFKEQ. V was clipped by 0 bases and J by 7 bases, with 6 bases between them.

This clonotype was counted many times. The genes are TRBV5-1 and TRBJ2-5; 13 nucleotides agree with TRBD2. From germline, CDR1 is SGHRS and CDR2 YFSETQ. J was trimmed by 2 bases and V by 2 bases; bases with no gene match: 3. CDR3 size: 16 residues. CDR3 nucleotides: TGCGCCAGCAGCTTCCGGACTAGCGGGGGACAAGAGACCCAGTACTTC. This translates into CASSFRTSGGQETQYF.

V is TRBV7-9 and J is TRBJ2-5; D call uncertain. Per the germline V gene, CDR1 is SEHNR and CDR2 is FQNEAQ (reference sequence). The V end lost 11 bases, the J end lost 5 bases, and 6 bases lay between the germline ends. CDR3 length: 9 residues. CDR3 protein: CAVGETQYF. In DNA, the CDR3 is TGTGCCGTGGGGGAGACCCAGTACTTC. The full variable domain, with the rest looked up from reference TRBV7-9 and TRBJ2-5, is DTGVSQNPRHKITKRGQNVTFRCDPISEHNRLYWYRQTLGQGPEFLTYFQNEAQLEKSRLLSDRFSAERPKGSFSTLEIQRTEQGDSAMYLCAVGETQYFGPGTRLLVL.

This clonotype was seen at least ten times. This chain uses TRBV5-1 with TRBJ2-3; D gene uncertain. V lost 4 bases and J 2 bases, leaving 8 bases between the germline ends. CDR3 size: 13 residues. Germline V gene lookup returns CDR1 SGHRS and CDR2 YFSETQ. The CDR3 is CASSLLTTDTQYF. The CDR3 region has the DNA TGCGCCAGCAGCCTCTTGACCACAGATACGCAGTATTTT.

This clonotype was recorded a few times. V is TRBV20-1 and J is TRBJ1-1; D not certain. The CDR3 has 11 residues. Germline V gene data show CDR1 as DFQATT and CDR2 as SNEGSKA (reference sequence). V lost 6 bases to trimming and J lost 0 bases, with 5 bases between them. Written as DNA, the CDR3 is TGCAGTGCCCAGATGAACACTGAAGCTTTCTTT. This gives the protein CSAQMNTEAFF.

This clonotype was counted at least ten times. J is TRBJ2-3 and V is TRBV6-2 or TRBV6-3; TRBD1 matches 9 bases. CDR3 length: 14 amino acids. V dropped 7 bases and J dropped 4; count of bases not matched to a gene: 6. Germline V gene data show CDR1 as MNHEY and CDR2 as SVGEGT. CDR3 in amino acids: CASISRQGADTQYF. The CDR3 DNA is TGTGCCAGCATTTCCAGACAGGGGGCAGATACGCAGTATTTT.

This clonotype was seen many times. This chain links TRBV12-3 or TRBV12-4 with TRBJ1-5; D is unresolved. V was trimmed by 0 bases and J by 6 bases, leaving 6 bases between them. This CDR3 contains 13 residues. The CDR3: CASSLALGQPQHF. CDR3 bases: TGTGCCAGCAGTTTAGCGCTGGGTCAGCCCCAGCATTTT.

The V gene is TRBV20-1, the J gene TRBJ1-2; D call uncertain. V was clipped by 1 base and J by 8 bases, with 17 bases between them. The CDR3 has 14 residues. The germline gives CDR1 DFQATT, CDR2 SNEGSKA (reference sequence). CDR3 residues: CSARATTTIHGYTF. The CDR3 region has the DNA TGCAGTGCTAGAGCGACAACCACTATCCACGGCTACACCTTC.

The gene calls are TRBV2 and TRBJ2-6; D is ambiguous. The CDR3 runs to 14 residues. V dropped 8 bases and J dropped 0 bases, with 8 bases sitting between them. Germline CDR1 is SNHLY and CDR2 is FYNNEI. CDR3 nucleotide sequence: TGTGCCAGCTTTGAGGTCTCTGGGGCCAACGTCCTGACTTTC. Residues: CASFEVSGANVLTF.